The sequence of this TCR beta chain was determined in a study of blood T cell repertoires in COVID-19. Whole-study context: Sources were T cells, B-cell-depleted T cells, or PBMCs; the material itself was cDNA or gDNA.

The CDR3 consists of 17 residues. V lost 1 base, J lost 8 bases, and 9 bases stayed unmatched. Per the germline V gene, CDR1 is KGHDR and CDR2 is SFDVKD. In the study's own analysis: Estimates of nucleated cell counts were drawn from the amplification of reference gene primers. TCRdb's copy holds only in-frame clones and misses some; the assay was immunoSEQ multiplex PCR. D and trimming come from the DNA, and the V and J calls and clone size come from that table. The data hold 110,000 or so clones, with approximately 90% observed a single time. The source is a woman aged 50 to 65 with acute or convalescent COVID-19. The chain recombines TRBV24-1 with TRBJ2-1; 11 bases map to TRBD1. The sequencing input was peripheral blood. CDR3 protein: CATSDFSGTGGRDEQFF. The CDR3 coding sequence is TGTGCCACCAGTGATTTCTCGGGGACAGGGGGTAGAGATGAGCAGTTCTTC.